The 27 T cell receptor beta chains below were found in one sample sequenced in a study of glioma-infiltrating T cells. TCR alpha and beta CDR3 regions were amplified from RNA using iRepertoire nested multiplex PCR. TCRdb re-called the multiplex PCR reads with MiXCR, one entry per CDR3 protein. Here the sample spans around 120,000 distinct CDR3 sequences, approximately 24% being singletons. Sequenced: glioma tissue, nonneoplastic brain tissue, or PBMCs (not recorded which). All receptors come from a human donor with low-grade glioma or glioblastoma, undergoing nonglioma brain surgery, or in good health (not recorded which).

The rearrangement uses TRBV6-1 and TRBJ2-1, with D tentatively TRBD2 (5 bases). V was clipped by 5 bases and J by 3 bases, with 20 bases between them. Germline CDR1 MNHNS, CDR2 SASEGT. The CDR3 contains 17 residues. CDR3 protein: CASSPRVQRTIYNEQFF. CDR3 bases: TGTGCCAGCAGTCCCCGAGTGCAGCGGACGATCTACAATGAGCAGTTCTTC.

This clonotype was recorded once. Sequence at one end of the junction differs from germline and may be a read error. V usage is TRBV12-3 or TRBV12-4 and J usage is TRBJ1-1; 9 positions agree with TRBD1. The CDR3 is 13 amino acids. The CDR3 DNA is TGTGCCAGCAGGGGGACAGGGAACGCTGAAGCTTCCTTT. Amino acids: CASRGTGNAEASF.

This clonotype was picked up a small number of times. CDR3 bases: TGCAGTGCTAGATCCGGGACCGGAGTCTTCGGGGAGCTGTTTTTT. Amino acids: CSARSGTGVFGELFF. V gene TRBV20-1 combines with J gene TRBJ2-2, with D tentatively TRBD1 or TRBD2 (5 bases each). Between the trimmed V and J ends, which lost 2 bases and 7 bases, there was a span of 17 bases. The CDR3 totals 15 residues. Per the germline V gene, CDR1 is DFQATT and CDR2 is SNEGSKA (reference sequence).

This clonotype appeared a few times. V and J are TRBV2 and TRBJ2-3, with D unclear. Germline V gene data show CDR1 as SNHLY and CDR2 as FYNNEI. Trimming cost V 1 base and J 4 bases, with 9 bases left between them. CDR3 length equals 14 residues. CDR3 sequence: CASSEETQSDTQYF. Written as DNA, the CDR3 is TGTGCCAGCAGTGAAGAGACCCAATCAGATACGCAGTATTTT.

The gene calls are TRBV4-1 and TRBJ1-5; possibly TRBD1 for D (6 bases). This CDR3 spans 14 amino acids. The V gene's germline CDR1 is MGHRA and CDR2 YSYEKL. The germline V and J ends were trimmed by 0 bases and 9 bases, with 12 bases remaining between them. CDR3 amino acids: CASSQDWGPWPQHF. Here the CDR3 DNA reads TGCGCCAGCAGCCAAGATTGGGGGCCCTGGCCCCAGCATTTT.

The DNA of the CDR3 is TGTGCCAGCAGCTTAGTCGGTACACTTAATCAGCCCCAGCATTTT. Amino acid sequence: CASSLVGTLNQPQHF. The chain has TRBV7-8 and TRBJ1-5; unclear D gene. V lost 1 base and J 4 bases, leaving 11 bases between the germline ends. This CDR3 has 15 amino acids. Germline assignment: CDR1 SGHVS and CDR2 FQNEAQ.

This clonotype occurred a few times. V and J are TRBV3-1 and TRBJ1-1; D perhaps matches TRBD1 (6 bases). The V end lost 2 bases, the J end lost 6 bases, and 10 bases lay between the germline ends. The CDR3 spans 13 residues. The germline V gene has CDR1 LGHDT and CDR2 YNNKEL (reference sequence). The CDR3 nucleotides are TGTGCCAGCAGCCAAATACAGGGCCCTGAAGCTTTCTTT. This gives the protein CASSQIQGPEAFF.

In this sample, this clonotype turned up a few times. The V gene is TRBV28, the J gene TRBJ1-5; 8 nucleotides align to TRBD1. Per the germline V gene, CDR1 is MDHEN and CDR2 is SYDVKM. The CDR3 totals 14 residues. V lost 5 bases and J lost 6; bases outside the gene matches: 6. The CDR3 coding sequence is TGTGCCAGCAGTCCCGGACAGGGAGGTCAGCCCCAGCATTTT. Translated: CASSPGQGGQPQHF.

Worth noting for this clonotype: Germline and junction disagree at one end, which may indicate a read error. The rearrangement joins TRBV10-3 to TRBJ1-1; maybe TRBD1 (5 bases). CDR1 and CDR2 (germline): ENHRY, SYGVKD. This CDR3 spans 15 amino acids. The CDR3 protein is CAISRRGSANTEAFF. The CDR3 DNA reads TGTGCTATCAGTCGGCGGGGGTCGGCGAACACTGAAGCTTTCTTT.

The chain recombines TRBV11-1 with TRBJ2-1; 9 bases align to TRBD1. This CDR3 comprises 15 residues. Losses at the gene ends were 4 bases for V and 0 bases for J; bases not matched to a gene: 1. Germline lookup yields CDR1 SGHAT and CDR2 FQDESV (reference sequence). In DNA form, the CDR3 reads TGTGCCAGCAGCTCGGGACAGGGCTCCTACAATGAGCAGTTCTTC. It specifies CASSSGQGSYNEQFF.

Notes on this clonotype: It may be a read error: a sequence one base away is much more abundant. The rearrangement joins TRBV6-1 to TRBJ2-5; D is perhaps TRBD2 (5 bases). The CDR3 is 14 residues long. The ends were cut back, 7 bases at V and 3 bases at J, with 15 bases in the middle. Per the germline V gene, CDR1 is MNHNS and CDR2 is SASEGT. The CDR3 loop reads CASNPRAGEETQYF. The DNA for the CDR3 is TGTGCCAGCAATCCCCGTGCCGGGGAAGAGACCCAGTACTTC.

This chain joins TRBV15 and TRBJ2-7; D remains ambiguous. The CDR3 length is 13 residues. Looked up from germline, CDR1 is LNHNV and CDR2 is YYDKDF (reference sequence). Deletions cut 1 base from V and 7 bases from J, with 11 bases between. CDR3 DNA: TGTGCCACCAGCAGAGTTCAGTCTCCAGAGCAGTACGTC. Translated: CATSRVQSPEQYV.

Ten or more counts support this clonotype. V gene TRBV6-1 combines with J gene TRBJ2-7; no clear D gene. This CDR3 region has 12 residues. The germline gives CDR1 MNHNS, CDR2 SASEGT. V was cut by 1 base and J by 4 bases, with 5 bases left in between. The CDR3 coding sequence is TGTGCCAGCAGTGAAGGGGTTTACGAGCAGTACGTC. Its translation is CASSEGVYEQYV.

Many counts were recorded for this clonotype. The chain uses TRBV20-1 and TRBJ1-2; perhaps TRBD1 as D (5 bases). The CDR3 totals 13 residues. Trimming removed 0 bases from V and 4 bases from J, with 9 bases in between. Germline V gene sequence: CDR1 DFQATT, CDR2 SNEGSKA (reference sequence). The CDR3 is CSARDHGGYGYTF. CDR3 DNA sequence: TGCAGTGCTAGAGATCATGGGGGCTATGGCTACACCTTC.

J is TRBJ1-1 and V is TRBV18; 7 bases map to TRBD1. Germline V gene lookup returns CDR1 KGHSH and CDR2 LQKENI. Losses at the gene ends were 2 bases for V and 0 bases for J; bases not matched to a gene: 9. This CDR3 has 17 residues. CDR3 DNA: TGTGCCAGCTCACCAAGGGTTACAGGGGACATGAACACTGAAGCTTTCTTT. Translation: CASSPRVTGDMNTEAFF.

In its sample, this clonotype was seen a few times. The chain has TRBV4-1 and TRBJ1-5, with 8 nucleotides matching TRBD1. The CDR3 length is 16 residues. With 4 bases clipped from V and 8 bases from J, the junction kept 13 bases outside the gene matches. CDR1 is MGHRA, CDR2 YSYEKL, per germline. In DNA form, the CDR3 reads TGCGCCAGCAGCCGAGAAACCTATGGACAGGGCGAGCCCCAGCATTTT. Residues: CASSRETYGQGEPQHF.

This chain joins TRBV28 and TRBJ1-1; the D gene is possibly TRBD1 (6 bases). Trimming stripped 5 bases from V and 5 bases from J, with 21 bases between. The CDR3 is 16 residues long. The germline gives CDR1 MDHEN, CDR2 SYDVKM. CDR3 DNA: TGTGCCAGCAGTCCCCGCTTAGGGGGAGGCCGGACTGAAGCTTTCTTT. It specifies CASSPRLGGGRTEAFF.

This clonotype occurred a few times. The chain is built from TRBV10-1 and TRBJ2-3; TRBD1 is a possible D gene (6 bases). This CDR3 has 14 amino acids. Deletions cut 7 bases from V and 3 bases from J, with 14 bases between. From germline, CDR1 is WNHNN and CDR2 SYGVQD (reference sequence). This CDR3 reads CASILDSGTDTQYF. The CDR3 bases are TGCGCCAGCATCCTGGACAGCGGTACAGATACGCAGTATTTT.

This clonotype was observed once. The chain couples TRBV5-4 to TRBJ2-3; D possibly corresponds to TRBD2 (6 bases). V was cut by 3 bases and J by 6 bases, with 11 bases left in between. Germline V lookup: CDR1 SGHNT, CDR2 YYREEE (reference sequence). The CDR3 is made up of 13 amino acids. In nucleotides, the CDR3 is TGTGCCAGCAGCTCACTACTAGCCGATACGCAGTATTTT. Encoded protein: CASSSLLADTQYF.

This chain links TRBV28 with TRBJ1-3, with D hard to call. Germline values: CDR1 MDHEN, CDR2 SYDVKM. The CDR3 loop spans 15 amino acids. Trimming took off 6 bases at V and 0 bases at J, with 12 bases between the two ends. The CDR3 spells CASSHELFSGNTIYF. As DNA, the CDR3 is TGTGCCAGCAGCCACGAGCTGTTCTCTGGAAACACCATATATTTT.

The CDR3 region has the DNA TGTGCCAGCAGTAAGGACAGGAGGAACACCGGGGAGCTGTTTTTT. Protein: CASSKDRRNTGELFF. This chain uses TRBV27 with TRBJ2-2; 7 bases agree with TRBD1. V lost 5 bases to trimming and J lost 1 base; unmatched junction nucleotides: 4. The germline V gene has CDR1 MNHEY and CDR2 SMNVEV (reference sequence). This CDR3 contains 15 residues.

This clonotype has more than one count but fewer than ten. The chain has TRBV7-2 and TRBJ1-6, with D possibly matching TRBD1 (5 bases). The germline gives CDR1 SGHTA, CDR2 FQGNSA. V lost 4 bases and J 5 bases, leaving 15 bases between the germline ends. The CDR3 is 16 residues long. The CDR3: CASSWGRAPNNSPLHF. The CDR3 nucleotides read TGTGCCAGCAGCTGGGGCCGGGCGCCAAATAATTCACCCCTCCACTTT.

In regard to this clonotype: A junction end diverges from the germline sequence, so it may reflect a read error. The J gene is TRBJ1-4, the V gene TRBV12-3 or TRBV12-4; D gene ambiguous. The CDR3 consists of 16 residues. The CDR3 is CAISSLYTTSGEKLFF. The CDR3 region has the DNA TGTGCCATCAGTTCTCTCTACACTACCTCGGGGGAAAAACTGTTTTTT.

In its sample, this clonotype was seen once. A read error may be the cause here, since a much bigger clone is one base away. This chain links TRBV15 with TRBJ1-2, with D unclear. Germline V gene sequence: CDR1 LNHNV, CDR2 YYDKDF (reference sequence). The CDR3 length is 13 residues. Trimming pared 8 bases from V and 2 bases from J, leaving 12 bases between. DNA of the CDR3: TGTGCCACCGCGGAAAGATCCAACTATGGCTACACCTTC. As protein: CATAERSNYGYTF.

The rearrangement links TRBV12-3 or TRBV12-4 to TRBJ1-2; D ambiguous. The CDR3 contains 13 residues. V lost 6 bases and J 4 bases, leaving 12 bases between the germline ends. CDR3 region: CASSPRFFYGYTF. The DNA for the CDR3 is TGTGCCAGCAGCCCGCGATTTTTCTATGGCTACACCTTC.

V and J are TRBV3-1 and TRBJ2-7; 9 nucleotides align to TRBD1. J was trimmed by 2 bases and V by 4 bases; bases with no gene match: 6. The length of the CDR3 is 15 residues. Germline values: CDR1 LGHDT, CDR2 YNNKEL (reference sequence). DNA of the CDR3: TGTGCCAGCAGCCTCGGACAGGGGCAGACCTACGAGCAGTACGTC. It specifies CASSLGQGQTYEQYV.

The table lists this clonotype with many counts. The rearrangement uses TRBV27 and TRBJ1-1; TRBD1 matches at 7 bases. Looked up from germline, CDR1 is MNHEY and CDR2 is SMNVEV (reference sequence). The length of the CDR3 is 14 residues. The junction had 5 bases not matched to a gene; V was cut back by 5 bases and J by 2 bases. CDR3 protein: CASSRRDSNTEAFF. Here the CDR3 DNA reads TGTGCCAGCAGTCGCCGGGACAGTAACACTGAAGCTTTCTTT.